This T cell receptor beta chain was obtained from a study of blood T cells in healthy people across ages. Germline CDR1 and CDR2: SGDLS and YYNGEE. The CDR3 runs 17 residues. The J segment lost 2 bases and the V segment lost 0 bases, leaving 7 bases of the junction unmatched. PCR was performed a second time for about 7 to 12 cycles using a sample-barcoded 5' primer and a J-beta primer mix. Each sample yielded at least 3 million CDR3-containing paired-end reads. TCRdb re-analysed the 5' RACE reads in MiXCR, keeping a single row per CDR3 protein. The sample includes roughly 1.6 million distinct CDR3 sequences, roughly 30% of them seen just once.

This clonotype was sampled from a woman in her twenties or thirties in good health. V and J are TRBV9 and TRBJ2-1, with 8 bases lining up with TRBD2. The sequenced sample was blood. The CDR3 DNA follows: TGTGCCAGCAGCGTAGGCCCTAGCGGGTCGCCCTACAATGAGCAGTTCTTC. Translation gives CASSVGPSGSPYNEQFF.